These 20 T cell receptor beta chains share one sample of origin, sequenced in a study of T cells in women clearing cervical HPV infection (dated by TCRdb to the late 2010s). The library was built by means of the immunoSEQ multiplex PCR assay. In TCRdb, the immuneACCESS table is reduced to in-frame sequences with V and J assigned. These tables do not hold every clone; where another copy was compared, an unresolved V gene accounts for under half, and the others remain unexplained. The sample's table lists a count of more than 40,000 clones. The biggest ten clones account for about 8% of the sample. Sequencing was carried out using blood buffy coat. The receptors originated from a woman aged 18-70 years with a cervical HPV16 infection that either progressed to CIN3+ or cleared (not recorded which).

Note on this clone: The observed sequence ends 3 residues before the CDR3 terminus, with the missing tail filled in from the germline J gene. The gene calls are TRBV19 and TRBJ2-7, with 10 bases identical to TRBD2. The trim removed 5 bases at V and 5 bases at J, leaving 9 bases unmatched. CDR3 length: 15 residues. Germline CDR1 reads LNHDA; CDR2 reads SQIVND (reference sequence). CDR3 region: CASSAPSGRGDEQYF. Partial CDR3 DNA: TGTGCCAGTAGTGCCCCTAGCGGGAGAGGGGACGAG. Looking up the rest from reference TRBV19 and TRBJ2-7 gives the full variable domain: DGGITQSPKYLFRKEGQNVTLSCEQNLNHDAMYWYRQDPGQGLRLIYYSQIVNDFQKGDIAEGYSVSREKKESFPLTVTSAQKNPTAFYLCASSAPSGRGDEQYFGPGTRLTVT.

With respect to this clone: The CDR3 goes on 3 residues after the read ends, and that part is filled in from the germline J gene. The rearrangement joins TRBV11-2 to TRBJ1-2, with a weak D call TRBD1 (5 bases). Trimming took off 5 bases at V and 4 bases at J, with 11 bases between the two ends. The CDR3 length is 13 residues. The germline V gene encodes CDR1 SGHAT and CDR2 FQNNGV. CDR3 bases read: TGTGCCAGCAGCCCCGACCAGGGCTATGGC. Its protein product is CASSPDQGYG. The CDR3 in its entirety is CASSPDQGYGYTF.

Concerning this clone: Coverage ceases 3 residues before the CDR3 finishes, and the germline J gene fills in the end. The rearrangement joins TRBV6-1 to TRBJ2-7; D remains unclear. The CDR3 has 17 amino acids. V lost 0 bases and J 2 bases, leaving 17 bases between the germline ends. CDR1 and CDR2 (germline): MNHNS, SASEGT. CDR3 DNA (partial): TGTGCCAGCAGTGAAGCGCTTCTAACAGCTCGACCCTACGAG. Translating it yields CASSEALLTARPYE. The entire CDR3 protein is CASSEALLTARPYEQYF.

About this clone: The missing CDR3 end, 3 residues past where the read stops, is filled in from the germline J gene. The rearrangement links TRBV28 to TRBJ1-5; D unresolved. V gave up 8 bases and J gave up 0 bases, with 8 bases separating them. CDR1 is MDHEN and CDR2 is SYDVKM in the germline V gene. The CDR3 runs to 13 residues. CDR3 DNA (partial): TGTGCCAGCCAGGACTATAGCAATCAGCCC. This translates into CASQDYSNQP. The CDR3 in full is CASQDYSNQPQHF.

The CDR3 reads CASSLTGPRYNQPQHF. The sequenced CDR3 bases are TGTGCCAGCAGCTTGACAGGGCCCAGATACAATCAGCCC. J is TRBJ1-5 and V is TRBV7-3; 7 bases map to TRBD1. The read comes to an end 3 residues before the CDR3 does, leaving the germline J gene to fill in the end. Germline CDR1 SGHTA, CDR2 FQGTGA. The length of the CDR3 is 16 residues. V shed 3 bases and J 3 bases; nucleotides not matched to a gene: 8.

On this clone: From the germline J gene comes the end of the CDR3, since the read stops 3 residues before it. The chain is built from TRBV5-1 and TRBJ1-2; D remains ambiguous. Trimming took off 2 bases at V and 7 bases at J, with 12 bases between the two ends. This CDR3 comprises 13 residues. The germline gives CDR1 SGHRS, CDR2 YFSETQ. CDR3 region: CASSFGPRGGYTF. The DNA read from the CDR3 is TGCGCCAGCAGCTTCGGACCTCGGGGTGGC.

For this clone: Coverage ceases 3 residues before the CDR3 finishes, and the germline J gene fills in the end. This rearrangement joins TRBV5-1 to TRBJ1-6; D not resolved. V lost 7 bases to trimming and J lost 0 bases, with 8 bases between them. The V gene's germline CDR1 is SGHRS and CDR2 YFSETQ. The CDR3 runs 14 residues. The part of the CDR3 DNA that was read is TGCGCCAGCGCCGGGGACTCCTATAATTCACCC. Amino acids: CASAGDSYNSP. Given in full, the CDR3 is CASAGDSYNSPLHF. The complete variable domain, with remaining parts taken from reference TRBV5-1 and TRBJ1-6, reads KAGVTQTPRYLIKTRGQQVTLSCSPISGHRSVSWYQQTPGQGLQFLFEYFSETQRNKGNFPGRFSGRQFSNSRSEMNVSTLELGDSALYLCASAGDSYNSPLHFGNGTRLTVT.

For this clone: The read ends 3 residues before the CDR3 terminus; that terminus is restored from the germline J gene. This chain joins TRBV2 and TRBJ1-2, with D possibly matching TRBD1 (6 bases). Germline lookup yields CDR1 SNHLY and CDR2 FYNNEI. The CDR3 consists of 15 residues. Deletions cut 4 bases from V and 0 bases from J, with 12 bases between. The chain's CDR3 is CASSASRTANYGYTF. The CDR3 DNA, read in part, is TGTGCCAGCAGTGCATCTCGGACAGCTAACTATGGC. The full variable domain, its missing parts supplied by reference TRBV2 and TRBJ1-2, is EPEVTQTPSHQVTQMGQEVILRCVPISNHLYFYWYRQILGQKVEFLVSFYNNEISEKSEIFDDQFSVERPDGSNFTLKIRSTKLEDSAMYFCASSASRTANYGYTFGSGTRLTVV.

Of note for this clone: Read coverage stops 3 residues before the CDR3 terminus; the germline J gene supplies the remainder. The chain carries TRBV20-1 and TRBJ2-3; 10 nucleotides match TRBD2. The CDR3 totals 17 residues. The germline V gene has CDR1 DFQATT and CDR2 SNEGSKA (reference sequence). The V and J ends lost 3 bases and 2 bases, in that order; junction bases with no gene match: 11. The CDR3 region is CSARIAGGSDPTDTQYF. CDR3 DNA, as far as it was read: TGCAGTGCTAGGATAGCGGGAGGTTCCGACCCCACAGATACG.

Concerning this clone itself: The read comes to an end 3 residues before the CDR3 does, leaving the germline J gene to fill in the end. V is TRBV7-9 and J is TRBJ2-7; 8 bases are a match to TRBD2. The trim removed 2 bases at V and 3 bases at J, leaving 0 bases unmatched. The CDR3 length is 13 residues. The germline gives CDR1 SEHNR, CDR2 FQNEAQ (reference sequence). The CDR3 sequence is CASSLSGSYEQYF. The covered CDR3 bases are TGTGCCAGCAGCTTAAGCGGGAGCTACGAG.

With regard to this clone: With the read ending 3 residues before the CDR3 end, the germline J gene is used to fill in that end. This rearrangement joins TRBV7-7 to TRBJ2-1; D remains ambiguous. The CDR3 totals 15 residues. Germline V CDR1 and CDR2: SSHAT, FNYEAQ (reference sequence). Trimming took off 1 base at V and 1 base at J, with 8 bases between the two ends. The CDR3 sequence: CASSLGPLSYNEQFF. The DNA read from the CDR3 is TGTGCCAGCAGCTTAGGCCCACTATCCTACAATGAG.

Regarding this clone: From the germline J gene comes the end of the CDR3, since the read stops 3 residues before it. The chain is built from TRBV2 and TRBJ1-2; no clear D. The V end was cut by 11 bases, the J end by 5 bases, with 12 bases between. The CDR3 has 11 amino acids. Germline CDR1 SNHLY, CDR2 FYNNEI. The CDR3 bases that were read are TGTGCCGGCCAGGAGGAGTATGGC. It encodes CAGQEEYG. The whole CDR3 protein is CAGQEEYGYTF. Using reference TRBV2 and TRBJ1-2 for the parts outside the CDR3, the full variable domain is EPEVTQTPSHQVTQMGQEVILRCVPISNHLYFYWYRQILGQKVEFLVSFYNNEISEKSEIFDDQFSVERPDGSNFTLKIRSTKLEDSAMYFCAGQEEYGYTFGSGTRLTVV.

About this clone itself: Read data end 3 residues before the CDR3 end; the end is taken from the germline J gene. This chain joins TRBV4-2 and TRBJ1-4, with TRBD1 as a possible D gene (6 bases). There are 16 residues in the CDR3. V lost 1 base to trimming and J lost 0 bases, with 9 bases between them. Per the germline V gene, CDR1 is LGHNA and CDR2 is YNFKEQ. The CDR3 DNA, read in part, is TGTGCCAGCAGCCAAGCAGGGGCTGCAACTAATGAAAAA. This sequence encodes CASSQAGAATNEK. The CDR3 in full is CASSQAGAATNEKLFF.

Worth noting for this clone: Read coverage stops 3 residues before the CDR3 terminus; the germline J gene supplies the remainder. This chain joins TRBV30 and TRBJ2-5; D not resolved. The CDR3 is made up of 12 amino acids. Trimming pared 4 bases from V and 4 bases from J, leaving 10 bases between. The germline V gene has CDR1 GTSNPN and CDR2 SVGIG (reference sequence). CDR3 region: CAWNFRIETQYF. The CDR3 bases that were read are TGTGCCTGGAATTTCAGGATAGAGACC.

As concerns this clone: The read finishes 3 residues shy of the CDR3 end, and the germline J gene is used to complete it. The gene calls are TRBV5-6 and TRBJ2-1; 8 bases agree with TRBD1. Germline assignment: CDR1 SGHDT and CDR2 YYEEEE. This CDR3 contains 14 residues. The junction had 9 bases not matched to a gene; V was cut back by 4 bases and J by 9 bases. The part of the CDR3 DNA that was read is TGTGCCAGCAGCCCGACAGGGGTTAGGGGTGAG. This gives the protein CASSPTGVRGE. The entire CDR3 sequence reads CASSPTGVRGEQFF.

Notes on this clone: The read ends 3 residues before the CDR3 terminus; that terminus is restored from the germline J gene. The rearrangement joins TRBV7-8 to TRBJ2-3; no reliable D call. The CDR3 is 15 amino acids. CDR1 is SGHVS and CDR2 is FQNEAQ in the germline V gene. V lost 2 bases and J lost 2, with 11 bases in between. CDR3 amino acids: CASSLSLGFTDTQYF. The covered CDR3 bases are TGTGCCAGCAGCTTAAGTTTGGGCTTCACAGATACG. Complete variable domain (other parts from reference TRBV7-8 and TRBJ2-3): GAGVSQSPRYKVAKRGQDVALRCDPISGHVSLFWYQQALGQGPEFLTYFQNEAQLDKSGLPSDRFFAERPEGSVSTLKIQRTQQEDSAVYLCASSLSLGFTDTQYFGPGTRLTVL.

CDR3 region: CASSIPPTSGRVNEQFF. The DNA read from the CDR3 is TGTGCCAGTAGTATCCCCCCGACTAGCGGGAGGGTAAATGAG. The chain carries TRBV19 and TRBJ2-1; 14 bases agree with TRBD2. With the read ending 3 residues before the CDR3 end, the germline J gene is used to fill in that end. V was pared by 3 bases and J by 7 bases, with 8 bases of the junction left unmatched. The CDR3 is 17 residues long. Germline CDR1 LNHDA, CDR2 SQIVND (reference sequence).

Points on this clone: The missing CDR3 end, 3 residues past where the read stops, is filled in from the germline J gene. V is TRBV2 and J is TRBJ1-1; D is unresolved. Germline CDR1 reads SNHLY; CDR2 reads FYNNEI. The ends were cut back, 2 bases at V and 5 bases at J, with 6 bases in the middle. This CDR3 is 12 amino acids long. CDR3 DNA (partial): TGTGCCAGCAGTGAATTCGTTACTGAA. Its translation is CASSEFVTE. The full CDR3 is CASSEFVTEAFF.

As to this clone: The read ends 3 residues shy of where the CDR3 ends; the end is completed using the germline J gene. This chain uses TRBV28 with TRBJ1-3, with D tentatively TRBD1 (6 bases). Germline V gene data show CDR1 as MDHEN and CDR2 as SYDVKM. The CDR3 extends over 13 amino acids. The V and J ends lost 10 bases and 1 base respectively, with 11 bases between them. This chain's CDR3 is CAITRGSGNTIYF. CDR3 DNA, as far as it was read: TGTGCCATTACCAGGGGTTCTGGAAACACC.

Concerning this clone itself: The sequence runs out 3 residues before the end of the CDR3; the remainder is reconstructed from the germline J gene. This sequence joins TRBV5-1 and TRBJ1-1, with 10 bases identical to TRBD1. The CDR3 sequence is 13 residues long. CDR1 and CDR2 from the germline V gene are SGHRS and YFSETQ. CDR3 protein: CASRGTGAKQAFF. CDR3 DNA, as far as it was read: TGCGCCAGCAGGGGGACAGGGGCCAAGCAA.